This T cell receptor (beta chain) was recovered during a study of blood T cell repertoires in COVID-19. Study details: In each case, the material was cDNA or gDNA derived from T cells, B-cell-depleted T cells, or PBMCs.

Participants came from about 24 US areas, aged roughly 18 to 89 years. Grouping used clinical history reported by participants in a survey and questionnaire. In the study's own analysis: The authors estimated nucleated cell counts from reference gene primer amplification. The repertoire was sequenced with immunoSEQ multiplex PCR; TCRdb's copy has only in-frame clones and lacks some. The V and J calls and clone size are taken from that table; D and trimming were inferred from the DNA. The data contain a few hundred thousand clones, around 87% of them singletons. V was clipped by 1 base and J by 0 bases, with 16 bases between them. The germline V gene has CDR1 MNHEY and CDR2 SMNVEV (reference sequence). The CDR3 extends over 18 amino acids.

The J gene is TRBJ1-3, the V gene TRBV27; the D is unclear. This TCR was recovered from a woman aged 45-65 years who had recovered from COVID-19. The sample comprised PBMCs or T cells enriched from blood (not recorded which). DNA for the CDR3: TGTGCCAGCAGTTTATGGGGAAGGCCGCGGGGCTCTGGAAACACCATATATTTT. Translating gives CASSLWGRPRGSGNTIYF.